This T cell receptor beta chain was obtained from a study of blood T cell repertoires in COVID-19. As for the study in general: PBMCs, B-cell-depleted T cells, or T cells provided the cDNA or gDNA that made up the material.

The CDR3 totals 16 residues. From germline, CDR1 is SGDLS and CDR2 YYNGEE. V gave up 1 base and J gave up 2 bases, with 15 bases separating them. Data came from immunoSEQ multiplex PCR; TCRdb stores just in-frame clones and leaves some out. The table has roughly 450,000 clones, less than 95% seen once. The source is a man between 18 and 29 years old who had recovered from COVID-19. Input material: PBMCs or T cells enriched from blood (not recorded which). This rearrangement joins TRBV9 to TRBJ2-5, with a tentative D call TRBD2 (5 bases). The CDR3 region has the DNA TGTGCCAGCAGCGTATCGGCGGGCGCGAGTCAAGAGACCCAGTACTTC. It is translated as CASSVSAGASQETQYF.